The present T cell receptor beta chain was sequenced within a study of T-cell reconstitution after alpha-beta-depleted transplantation in children. General study points: At day 60, the high TCRbeta diversity found in some patients originated from recipient T cells and thymic progenitors that had survived.

V was shortened by 2 bases and J by 1 base, with 11 bases between the two germline ends. This CDR3 contains 15 residues. The germline CDR1 and CDR2 sequences are SEHNR and FQNEAQ (reference sequence). TCRbeta library construction was performed incorporating unique molecular identifiers. From the PCR reads, TCRdb called clonotypes with MiXCR, one entry per CDR3 protein. The sample has hundreds of thousands of distinct CDR3 sequences; 6.5% to 9% are singletons. To note about this clonotype: Antigen: not known.

Specimen: PBMCs, mostly from graft donor cells, collected 180 days after TCRalphabeta/CD19-depleted stem cell transplant. The chain links TRBV7-9 to TRBJ2-5; D may be TRBD2 (5 bases). The TCR sequence derives from a male patient under 18 who had a stem cell transplant for acute lymphoblastic leukemia, so the T cells may come from the graft donor. This chain's CDR3 is CASSLTGSTQETQYF. The CDR3 bases are TGTGCCAGCAGCTTAACGGGGAGCACCCAAGAGACCCAGTACTTC.